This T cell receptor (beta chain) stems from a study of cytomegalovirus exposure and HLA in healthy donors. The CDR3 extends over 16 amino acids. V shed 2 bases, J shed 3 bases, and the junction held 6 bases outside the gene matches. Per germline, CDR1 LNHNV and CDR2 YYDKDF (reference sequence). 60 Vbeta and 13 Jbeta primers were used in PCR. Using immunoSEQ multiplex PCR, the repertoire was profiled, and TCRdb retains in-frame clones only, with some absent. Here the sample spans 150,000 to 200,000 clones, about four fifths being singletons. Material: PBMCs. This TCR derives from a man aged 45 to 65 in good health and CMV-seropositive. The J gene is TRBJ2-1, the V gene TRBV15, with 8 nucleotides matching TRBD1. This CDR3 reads CATSRQGAMGYNEQFF. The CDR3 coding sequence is TGTGCCACCAGCAGACAGGGGGCAATGGGCTACAATGAGCAGTTCTTC.